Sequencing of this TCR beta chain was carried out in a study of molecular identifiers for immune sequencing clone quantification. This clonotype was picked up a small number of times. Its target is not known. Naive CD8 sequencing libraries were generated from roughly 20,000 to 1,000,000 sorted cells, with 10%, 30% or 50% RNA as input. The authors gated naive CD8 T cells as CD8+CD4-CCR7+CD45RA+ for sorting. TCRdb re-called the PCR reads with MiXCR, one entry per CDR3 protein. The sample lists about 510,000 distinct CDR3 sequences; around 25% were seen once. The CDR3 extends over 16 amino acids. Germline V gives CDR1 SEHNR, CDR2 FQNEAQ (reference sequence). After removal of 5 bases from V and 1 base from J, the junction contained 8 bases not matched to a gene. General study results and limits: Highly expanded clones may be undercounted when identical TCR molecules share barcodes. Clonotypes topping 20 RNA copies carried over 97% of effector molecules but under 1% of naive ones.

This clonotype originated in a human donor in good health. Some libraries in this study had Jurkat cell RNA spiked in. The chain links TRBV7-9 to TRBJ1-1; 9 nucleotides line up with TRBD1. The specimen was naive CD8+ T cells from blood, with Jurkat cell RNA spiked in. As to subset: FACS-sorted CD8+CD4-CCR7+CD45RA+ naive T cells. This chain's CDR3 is CASSNPGTGKNTEAFF. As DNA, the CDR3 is TGTGCCAGCAGCAATCCCGGGACAGGGAAGAACACTGAAGCTTTCTTT.